This record looks at one T cell receptor (beta chain) sequence and its context. This sample was taken from a study of blood T cell repertoires in COVID-19. Libraries were prepared by immunoSEQ multiplex PCR; TCRdb keeps only in-frame clonotypes and omits some of them. This sample has some 25,000 clones, with more than 70% found just once. V shed 5 bases, J shed 7 bases, and the junction held 20 bases outside the gene matches. CDR3 size: 19 residues. Looked up from germline, CDR1 is SGHDN and CDR2 is FVKESK. Sequencing was carried out using peripheral blood. The source of this sequence is a human donor in a cohort sampled during active COVID-19. The chain recombines TRBV14 with TRBJ2-1; TRBD2 matches at 10 bases. For the CDR3, the DNA is TGTGCCAGCAGCTCCTTGTGGGGAGCGGGGGGGTCGAGTGGGAATGAGCAGTTCTTC. Translated: CASSSLWGAGGSSGNEQFF.